This T cell receptor beta chain was profiled in a study of cytomegalovirus exposure and HLA in healthy donors. Study findings and constraints: An analysis was carried out later, and it reportedly showed fewer N-insertions in an Asian-associated ancestry cluster than the approximately 710-donor mean. Beyond CMV serostatus, there was no information to go on about immune exposure.

The V end was cut by 0 bases, the J end by 13 bases, with 10 bases between. This CDR3 has 12 residues. CDR1 MNHNY and CDR2 SVGAGI come from the germline V gene (reference sequence). This clone was detected only a few times. Its specificity is unknown. The study ran its PCR with 60 Vbeta and 13 Jbeta primers. The data were produced by immunoSEQ multiplex PCR, yet TCRdb's version contains in-frame clones alone and is incomplete. The table records more than 90,000 clones, 81% of them present only once. The rearrangement joins TRBV6-6 to TRBJ1-5; D possibly corresponds to TRBD1 (5 bases). The receptor's source is a woman aged 70-85 years in good health and CMV-seropositive. Specimen: PBMCs. This CDR3 is CASSYSGGGQHF. The CDR3 DNA follows: TGTGCCAGCAGTTACTCTGGGGGGGGTCAGCATTTT.